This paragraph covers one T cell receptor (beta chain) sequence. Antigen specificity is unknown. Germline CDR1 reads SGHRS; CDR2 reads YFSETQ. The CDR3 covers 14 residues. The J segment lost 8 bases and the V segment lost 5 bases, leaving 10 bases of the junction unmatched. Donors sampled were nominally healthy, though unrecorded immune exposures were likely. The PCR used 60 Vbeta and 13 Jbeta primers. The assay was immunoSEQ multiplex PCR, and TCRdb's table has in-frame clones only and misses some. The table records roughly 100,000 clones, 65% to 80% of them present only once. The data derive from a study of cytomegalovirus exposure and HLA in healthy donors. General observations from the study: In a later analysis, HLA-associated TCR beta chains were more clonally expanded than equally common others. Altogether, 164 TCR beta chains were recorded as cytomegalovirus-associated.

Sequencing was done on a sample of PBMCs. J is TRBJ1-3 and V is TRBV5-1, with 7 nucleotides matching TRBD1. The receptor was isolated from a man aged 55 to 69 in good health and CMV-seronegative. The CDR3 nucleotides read TGCGCCAGCAGGAGGGGGACAGTCGGAGACACCATATATTTT. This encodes CASRRGTVGDTIYF.